This T cell receptor (beta chain) was documented in a study of blood T cell repertoires in COVID-19. Study details: Spain, Italy and the United States supplied samples that represented acute and convalescent COVID-19. Nucleic acid was either cDNA or gDNA, and it came from T cells, B-cell-depleted T cells, or PBMCs.

This CDR3 is built from 15 residues. The V segment lost 1 base and the J segment 5 bases; nucleotides outside the gene matches: 2. Germline values: CDR1 SGHTA, CDR2 FQGNSA. In the study's own analysis: For nucleated cells, counts were estimated from reference gene primer amplification. Clones were sequenced by immunoSEQ multiplex PCR, and TCRdb holds only the in-frame ones, with some missing. That table is the source of V, J and clone size, and D and trimming were worked out from the DNA. This repertoire shows 150,000 to 200,000 clones, more than 80% found once; its top ten account for about 0.54%. The sequence was collected from a man aged 45 to 65 with acute or convalescent COVID-19. The J gene is TRBJ1-6, the V gene TRBV7-2; TRBD1 aligns across 7 bases. The sequenced sample consisted of peripheral blood. The CDR3 sequence is CASSLGDRHNSPLHF. Here the CDR3 DNA reads TGTGCCAGCAGCTTAGGGGACAGACATAATTCACCCCTCCACTTT.